The 19 T cell receptor beta chains reported below all come from one sample, sequenced in a study of cytomegalovirus exposure and HLA in healthy donors. PCR primers comprised 60 Vbeta and 13 Jbeta primers. Some clones are missing from TCRdb's copy, which holds only in-frame ones; the method was immunoSEQ multiplex PCR. The sample consists of around 300,000 clones, about 75% of them appearing once. Sequenced input: PBMCs. These receptors all stem from a female donor in good health and CMV-seronegative.

This clone was found a few times. This chain's CDR3 is CASSLQEDRAGGYTF. The CDR3 region has the DNA TGTGCCAGCAGCTTACAGGAGGACAGGGCGGGCGGCTACACCTTC. The chain joins TRBV7-9 to TRBJ1-2, with 8 nucleotides matching TRBD1. The CDR3 spans 15 residues. V was clipped by 2 bases and J by 8 bases; unmatched bases: 10. Germline V gene sequence: CDR1 SEHNR, CDR2 FQNEAQ (reference sequence).

The chain links TRBV28 to TRBJ2-2, with D perhaps matching TRBD2 (6 bases). V was shortened by 4 bases and J by 4 bases, with 16 bases between the two germline ends. Germline-derived CDR1 and CDR2 are MDHEN and SYDVKM. This CDR3 contains 16 residues. CDR3 residues: CASSWAGSGATGELFF. The CDR3 bases are TGTGCCAGCAGTTGGGCAGGTAGCGGAGCCACCGGGGAGCTGTTTTTT.

The J gene is TRBJ2-1, the V gene TRBV7-2; 10 nucleotides align to TRBD1. Trimming removed 5 bases from V and 4 bases from J; junction bases left unmatched: 8. Germline-derived CDR1 and CDR2 are SGHTA and FQGNSA. This CDR3 is 16 amino acids long. The CDR3 sequence is CASSPARTGGYNEQFF. The CDR3 nucleotides read TGTGCCAGCAGCCCCGCCCGGACAGGGGGATACAATGAGCAGTTCTTC.

The chain has TRBV6-5 and TRBJ2-7; D may be TRBD1 (5 bases). Germline values: CDR1 MNHEY, CDR2 SVGAGI. Trimming stripped 3 bases from V and 2 bases from J, with 8 bases between. The CDR3 is made up of 13 amino acids. The CDR3 is CASSYQGTYEQYF. The CDR3 DNA reads as TGTGCCAGCAGTTATCAGGGAACCTACGAGCAGTACTTC.

The chain links TRBV10-3 to TRBJ2-1; 8 bases map to TRBD1. Germline V gene lookup returns CDR1 ENHRY and CDR2 SYGVKD. V lost 7 bases to trimming and J lost 4 bases; unmatched junction nucleotides: 3. CDR3 length: 13 amino acids. CDR3 in amino acids: CAITRTGYNEQFF. The CDR3 DNA reads TGTGCCATCACCAGGACAGGGTACAATGAGCAGTTCTTC.

This chain joins TRBV25-1 and TRBJ2-1; 8 bases agree with TRBD2. Trimming cost V 5 bases and J 6 bases; bases outside gene matches: 9. Germline CDR1 and CDR2: MGHDK and SYGVNS. The CDR3 is made up of 15 amino acids. The CDR3 spells CASSLSGSLSNEQFF. The DNA of the CDR3 is TGTGCCAGCAGTTTGAGCGGGAGCCTGTCCAATGAGCAGTTCTTC.

The chain joins TRBV5-1 to TRBJ2-2; no definite D call. The CDR3 length is 13 residues. Trimming cost V 0 bases and J 6 bases, with 6 bases left between them. From germline, CDR1 is SGHRS and CDR2 YFSETQ. This CDR3 reads CASSLAPAGELFF. Written as DNA, the CDR3 is TGCGCCAGCAGCTTGGCCCCGGCCGGGGAGCTGTTTTTT.

V gene TRBV28 combines with J gene TRBJ2-7; 10 bases align to TRBD2. The V segment lost 2 bases and the J segment 6 bases; nucleotides outside the gene matches: 7. In germline, CDR1 is MDHEN, CDR2 SYDVKM. This CDR3 is 15 amino acids long. DNA of the CDR3: TGTGCCAGCAGTTTACCCGACCGACTAGCGGGCGAGCAGTACTTC. Protein: CASSLPDRLAGEQYF.

CDR3 sequence: CASSLGSLTDTQYF. The DNA of the CDR3 is TGTGCCAGCAGCTTAGGCAGTCTCACAGATACGCAGTATTTT. The chain combines TRBV11-3 with TRBJ2-3; no clear D. Germline CDR1 reads SGHNT; CDR2 reads YENEEA. V was cut by 1 base and J by 2 bases, with 7 bases left in between. This CDR3 has 14 residues.

A few counts support this clone. This chain joins TRBV7-8 and TRBJ1-5; 8 positions agree with TRBD1. The V gene end was trimmed by 5 bases and the J gene end by 0 bases; junction bases not matched to a gene: 6. CDR3 length equals 16 residues. Per germline, CDR1 SGHVS and CDR2 FQNEAQ. CDR3 in DNA: TGTGCCAGCAGCGGCGGGGACAGGTTTAGCAATCAGCCCCAGCATTTT. Its protein product is CASSGGDRFSNQPQHF.

The V and J genes are TRBV5-4 and TRBJ2-1; TRBD1 agrees at 7 bases. Per the germline V gene, CDR1 is SGHNT and CDR2 is YYREEE (reference sequence). Trimming cost V 0 bases and J 4 bases; bases outside gene matches: 4. The CDR3 is 15 residues long. CDR3 sequence (DNA): TGTGCCAGCAGCTTGGCCGGGACAGAGTACAATGAGCAGTTCTTC. This gives the protein CASSLAGTEYNEQFF.

The rearrangement uses TRBV18 and TRBJ2-5, with D maybe TRBD2 (5 bases). Trimming stripped 6 bases from V and 2 bases from J, with 10 bases between. The CDR3 is 13 amino acids. Germline CDR1 and CDR2: KGHSH and LQKENI. The CDR3 DNA sequence: TGTGCCAGCTCCCACGGGAAACAAGAGACCCAGTACTTC. The encoded protein is CASSHGKQETQYF.

The gene calls are TRBV5-1 and TRBJ2-7; possible D gene TRBD1, 5 bases. Germline assignment: CDR1 SGHRS and CDR2 YFSETQ. CDR3 length: 14 residues. The germline V and J ends were trimmed by 2 bases and 2 bases, with 11 bases remaining between them. CDR3 sequence (DNA): TGCGCCAGCAGCTTCCAACCAGGGACCTACGAGCAGTACTTC. It yields the protein CASSFQPGTYEQYF.

The chain carries TRBV21-1 and TRBJ1-4; TRBD1 was called by the table and not checked on the DNA. TRBV21-1 is noted as a pseudogene. The CDR3 sequence is 17 residues long. The CDR3 region is CASIQMCVAQSLEKLFF. The CDR3 nucleotides are TGTGCCAGCATCCAGATGTGTGTCGCACAGTCACTTGAAAAACTGTTTTTT.

The J gene is TRBJ2-7, the V gene TRBV7-9; 8 bases fit TRBD1. The ends lost 2 bases at V and 3 bases at J; junction bases unmatched: 6. From germline, CDR1 is SEHNR and CDR2 FQNEAQ (reference sequence). The CDR3 sequence is 15 residues long. The DNA of the CDR3 is TGTGCCAGCAGCTTACCTGACAGGGGATTCTACGAGCAGTACTTC. It specifies CASSLPDRGFYEQYF.

The V gene is TRBV7-3, the J gene TRBJ2-1; 7 positions match TRBD2. This CDR3 is 17 amino acids long. From germline, CDR1 is SGHTA and CDR2 FQGTGA. V was pared by 1 base and J by 3 bases, with 9 bases of the junction left unmatched. The CDR3 coding sequence is TGTGCCAGCAGCTTAAGGGGGGGTGGTGCTGGCTACAATGAGCAGTTCTTC. Protein: CASSLRGGGAGYNEQFF.

Concerning this clone: The junction departs from the called germline gene at one end, perhaps through a read error. This rearrangement joins TRBV28 to TRBJ1-2; tentative D call: TRBD1 (5 bases). The CDR3 loop spans 14 amino acids. In germline, CDR1 is MDHEN, CDR2 SYDVKM. The CDR3 DNA follows: TGTGCCAGCAGTTTCCAAGGGGCGCCGGGCAATCCGGCCTTC. It translates to CASSFQGAPGNPAF.

The chain joins TRBV6-1 to TRBJ2-7; 7 nucleotides match TRBD1. The CDR3 is made up of 14 amino acids. V lost 3 bases and J lost 3; bases outside the gene matches: 5. CDR1 is MNHNS and CDR2 is SASEGT in the germline V gene. The CDR3 region is CASSEGDSDYEQYF. CDR3 DNA: TGTGCCAGCAGTGAGGGGGACAGTGACTACGAGCAGTACTTC.

Only a few counts were recorded for this clone. The chain joins TRBV10-3 to TRBJ2-7, with a weak D call TRBD1 (6 bases). The CDR3 is made up of 16 amino acids. Germline V gene data show CDR1 as ENHRY and CDR2 as SYGVKD. Between the trimmed V and J ends, which lost 2 bases and 0 bases, there was a span of 14 bases. The CDR3 reads CAISELTTGSSYEQYF. The DNA of the CDR3 is TGTGCCATCAGTGAGCTGACGACAGGAAGCTCCTACGAGCAGTACTTC.